This TCR beta chain was found in a study of CD8+CD57+ T cells in acquired aplastic anemia. Profiling that covered TCR beta VDJ and CDR3 relied on genomic DNA as its template. One entry per CDR3 protein results from TCRdb running MiXCR on the reads. The table lists approximately 380,000 distinct CDR3 sequences, 65% to 75% of them singletons. CDR1 and CDR2 from the germline V gene are SGHVS and FNYEAQ. Termini included, the CDR3 measures 13 amino acids. With regard to this clonotype: The CDR3 ends on some other residue instead of the conserved phenylalanine or tryptophan, so this is likely a read error. Because the CDR3's place on the DNA is in doubt, the DNA is left out and the CDR3 is given as listed by TCRdb.

Sequenced: sorted CD4+, CD8+, or CD8+CD57+ T cells (not recorded which) from PBMCs. This rearrangement joins TRBV7-6 to TRBJ1-6; the D call of TRBD1 is as the table states it, not checked on the DNA. This TCR was sampled from a human donor in good health, serving as a control. CDR3 region: CASSLAPPGSLLV.